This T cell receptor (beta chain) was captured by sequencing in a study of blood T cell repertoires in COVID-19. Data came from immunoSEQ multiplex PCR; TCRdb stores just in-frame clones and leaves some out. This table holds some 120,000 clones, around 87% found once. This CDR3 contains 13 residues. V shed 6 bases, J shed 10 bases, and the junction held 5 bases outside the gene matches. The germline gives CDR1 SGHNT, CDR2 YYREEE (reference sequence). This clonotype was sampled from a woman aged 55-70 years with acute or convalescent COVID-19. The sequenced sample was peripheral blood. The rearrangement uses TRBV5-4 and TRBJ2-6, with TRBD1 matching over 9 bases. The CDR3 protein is CASTSGTGNVLTF. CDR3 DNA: TGTGCCAGCACCTCCGGGACAGGGAACGTCCTGACTTTC.